These 9 T cell receptor beta chains share one sample of origin, sequenced in a study of blood T cell repertoires in COVID-19 (TCRdb year 2020). The method behind the library was the immunoSEQ multiplex PCR assay. TCRdb holds this immuneACCESS table with in-frame rearrangements only. Some clones are missing; in checked studies, unresolved V genes explain under half, and the rest has no known cause. The sample data list some 230,000 clones, and approximately 83% of these were observed just once. The ten largest clones capture around 6.8% of the sample. The sequenced sample consisted of peripheral blood. The origin of the receptors is a woman aged 50 to 60 with acute or convalescent COVID-19.

A remark on this clone: The same CDR3 is also encoded by other DNA sequences in this sample. This chain connects TRBV6-2 or TRBV6-3 to TRBJ1-6; 10 positions match TRBD1. Germline CDR1 MNHEY, CDR2 SVGEGT. V was clipped by 6 bases and J by 8 bases; unmatched bases: 7. The CDR3 covers 15 residues. The CDR3 here is CASSTRDRGYSPLHF. In DNA, the CDR3 is TGTGCCAGCAGCACCCGGGACAGGGGATATTCACCCCTCCACTTT.

V gene TRBV19 combines with J gene TRBJ1-1, with 7 bases matching TRBD1. From germline, CDR1 is LNHDA and CDR2 SQIVND (reference sequence). The V segment lost 7 bases and the J segment 4 bases; nucleotides outside the gene matches: 15. There are 16 residues in the CDR3. The CDR3 loop is CASTGDLGRGSTEAFF. The CDR3 DNA is TGTGCCAGTACGGGCGATCTGGGCAGGGGGTCCACTGAAGCTTTCTTT.

This clone was seen only a few times. The rearrangement uses TRBV18 and TRBJ2-1, with D uncertain. Germline lookup yields CDR1 KGHSH and CDR2 LQKENI. V lost 3 bases to trimming and J lost 0 bases, with 12 bases between them. The CDR3 has 16 amino acids. CDR3 nucleotide sequence: TGTGCCAGCTCACCGAGAAGTTACCGCTCCTACAATGAGCAGTTCTTC. This translates into CASSPRSYRSYNEQFF. The entire variable domain, with the rest obtained from reference TRBV18 and TRBJ2-1, is as follows: NAGVMQNPRHLVRRRGQEARLRCSPMKGHSHVYWYRQLPEEGLKFMVYLQKENIIDESGMPKERFSAEFPKEGPSILRIQQVVRGDSAAYFCASSPRSYRSYNEQFFGPGTRLTVL.

This chain links TRBV10-3 with TRBJ2-7, with D perhaps TRBD1 (5 bases). V lost 9 bases, J lost 3 bases, and 15 bases lay in between. The CDR3 is made up of 13 amino acids. The germline V gene has CDR1 ENHRY and CDR2 SYGVKD. Here the CDR3 reads CAIAVDKVYEQYF. DNA for the CDR3: TGTGCCATTGCAGTGGACAAAGTCTACGAGCAGTACTTC.

The V gene is TRBV19, the J gene TRBJ1-4; a possible D gene is TRBD1 (5 bases). The CDR3 is made up of 14 amino acids. Trimming removed 3 bases at V and 0 bases at J, with 5 bases between. Germline V lookup: CDR1 LNHDA, CDR2 SQIVND (reference sequence). CDR3 in amino acids: CASSMTATNEKLFF. The DNA of the CDR3 is TGTGCCAGTAGTATGACAGCAACTAATGAAAAACTGTTTTTT.

This clone was seen a single time. The chain recombines TRBV5-4 with TRBJ1-1, with D tentatively TRBD1 (6 bases). This CDR3 is built from 17 residues. Germline V gene lookup returns CDR1 SGHNT and CDR2 YYREEE (reference sequence). V lost 0 bases to trimming and J lost 1 base, with 16 bases between them. The CDR3 loop is CASSLAIFGTQNTEAFF. The CDR3 nucleotides read TGTGCCAGCAGCTTGGCCATTTTCGGGACACAGAACACTGAAGCTTTCTTT.

This clone was seen ten or more times. The DNA of the CDR3 is TGTGCCAGCAGTCCCCGAGGACAGGATACGCAGTATTTT. Its protein product is CASSPRGQDTQYF. The chain carries TRBV27 and TRBJ2-3, with D maybe TRBD1 (6 bases). Trimming shortened V by 5 bases and J by 6 bases, and 12 bases separated the two germline ends. The CDR3 has 13 amino acids. Germline loops: CDR1 MNHEY, CDR2 SMNVEV (reference sequence).

This chain uses TRBV27 with TRBJ1-1, with TRBD1 matching 7 bases. The CDR3 sequence is 16 residues long. Germline-derived CDR1 and CDR2 are MNHEY and SMNVEV (reference sequence). J lost 7 bases, V lost 0 bases, and 11 bases had no gene match. CDR3 DNA sequence: TGTGCCAGCAGTTTATCTGACAGGGCCCGCCTAGATGAAGCTTTCTTT. It specifies CASSLSDRARLDEAFF.

The chain recombines TRBV3-1 (or the pseudogene TRBV3-2) with TRBJ1-2; unclear D gene. The CDR3 runs to 14 residues. Germline lookup yields CDR1 LGHDT and CDR2 YNNKEL (reference sequence). V lost 5 bases and J lost 5, with 15 bases in between. CDR3 protein: CASSGSRKPYGYTF. The CDR3 coding sequence is TGTGCCAGCAGCGGGAGCCGAAAGCCTTATGGCTACACCTTC.